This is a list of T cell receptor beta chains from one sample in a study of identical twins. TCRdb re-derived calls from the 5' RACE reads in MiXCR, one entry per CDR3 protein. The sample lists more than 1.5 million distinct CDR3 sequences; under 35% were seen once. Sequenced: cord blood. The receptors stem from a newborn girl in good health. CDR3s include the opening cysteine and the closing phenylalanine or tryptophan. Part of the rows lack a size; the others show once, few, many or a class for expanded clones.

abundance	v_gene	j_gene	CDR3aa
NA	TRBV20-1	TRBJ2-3	CSARAHASSTDTQYF
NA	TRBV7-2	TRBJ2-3	CASGRKQSSTDTQYF
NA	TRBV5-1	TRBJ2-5	CASSFMGQGKEQYF
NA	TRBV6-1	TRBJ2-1	CASSEGLAGFLLEQFF
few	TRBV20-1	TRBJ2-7	CSARPRLWLREQYF
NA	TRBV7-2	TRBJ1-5	CASSLDIFNQPQHF
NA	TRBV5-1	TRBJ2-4	CASSLEPELAKNIQYF
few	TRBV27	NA	CASRPISGTQRVKETQYF
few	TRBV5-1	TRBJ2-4	CASSPTGGAAKNIQYF
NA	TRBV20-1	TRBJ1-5	CSAPGQPLVPRQAQHF